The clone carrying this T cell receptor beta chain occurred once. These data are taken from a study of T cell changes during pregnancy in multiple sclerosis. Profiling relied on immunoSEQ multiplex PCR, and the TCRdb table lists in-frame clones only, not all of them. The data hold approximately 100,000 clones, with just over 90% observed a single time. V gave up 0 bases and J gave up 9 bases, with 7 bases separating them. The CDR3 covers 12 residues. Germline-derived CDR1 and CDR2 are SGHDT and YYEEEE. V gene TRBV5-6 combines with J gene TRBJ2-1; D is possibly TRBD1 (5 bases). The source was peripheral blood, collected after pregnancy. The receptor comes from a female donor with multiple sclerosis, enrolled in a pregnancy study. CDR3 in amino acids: CASSLVQGEQFF. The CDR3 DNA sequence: TGTGCCAGCAGCTTGGTTCAGGGTGAGCAGTTCTTC.